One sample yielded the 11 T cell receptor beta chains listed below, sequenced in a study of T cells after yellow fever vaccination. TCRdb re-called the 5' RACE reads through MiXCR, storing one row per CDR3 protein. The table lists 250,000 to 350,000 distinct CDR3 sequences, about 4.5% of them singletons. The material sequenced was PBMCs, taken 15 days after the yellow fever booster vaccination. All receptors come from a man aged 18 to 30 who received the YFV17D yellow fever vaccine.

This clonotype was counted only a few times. The CDR3 is CASSVGGLDQPQHF. The CDR3 nucleotides are TGTGCCAGCAGCGTAGGGGGGCTCGATCAGCCCCAGCATTTT. This chain connects TRBV7-9 to TRBJ1-5; D may be TRBD1 (6 bases). Germline-derived CDR1 and CDR2 are SEHNR and FQNEAQ (reference sequence). Trimming left V 5 bases short and J 5 bases short, with 13 bases between. The CDR3 is made up of 14 amino acids.

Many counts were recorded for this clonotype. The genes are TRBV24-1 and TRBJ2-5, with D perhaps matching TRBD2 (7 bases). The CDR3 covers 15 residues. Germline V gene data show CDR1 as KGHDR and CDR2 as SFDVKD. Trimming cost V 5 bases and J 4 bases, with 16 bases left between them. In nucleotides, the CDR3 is TGTGCCACCAGTGTAGGGGGGGGGCCTCGAGAGACCCAGTACTTC. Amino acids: CATSVGGGPRETQYF.

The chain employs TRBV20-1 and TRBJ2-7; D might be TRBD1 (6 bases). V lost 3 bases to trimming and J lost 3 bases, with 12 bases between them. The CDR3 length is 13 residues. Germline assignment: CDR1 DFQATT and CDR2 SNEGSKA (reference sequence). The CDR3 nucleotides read TGCAGTGCTAGGGGGGCCACCGGCTACGAGCAGTACTTC. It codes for CSARGATGYEQYF.

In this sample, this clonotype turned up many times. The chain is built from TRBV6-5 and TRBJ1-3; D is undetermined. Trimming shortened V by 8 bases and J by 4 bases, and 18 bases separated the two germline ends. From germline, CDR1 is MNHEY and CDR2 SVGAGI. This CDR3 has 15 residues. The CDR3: CASRTLLRAGNTIYF. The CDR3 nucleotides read TGTGCCAGCCGAACCCTCTTACGGGCCGGAAACACCATATATTTT.

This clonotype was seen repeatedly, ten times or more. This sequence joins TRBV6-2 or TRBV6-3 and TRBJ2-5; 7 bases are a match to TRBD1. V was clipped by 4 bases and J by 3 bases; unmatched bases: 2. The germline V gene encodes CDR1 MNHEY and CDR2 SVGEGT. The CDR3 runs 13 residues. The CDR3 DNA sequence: TGTGCCAGCAGTTCCAGGGGGAAAGAGACCCAGTACTTC. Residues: CASSSRGKETQYF.

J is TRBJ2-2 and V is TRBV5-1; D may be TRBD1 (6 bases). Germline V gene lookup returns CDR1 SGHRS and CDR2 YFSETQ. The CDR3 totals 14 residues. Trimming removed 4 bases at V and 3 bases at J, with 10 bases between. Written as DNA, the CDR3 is TGCGCCAGCAGCACCAGGGGTGACACCGGGGAGCTGTTTTTT. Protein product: CASSTRGDTGELFF.

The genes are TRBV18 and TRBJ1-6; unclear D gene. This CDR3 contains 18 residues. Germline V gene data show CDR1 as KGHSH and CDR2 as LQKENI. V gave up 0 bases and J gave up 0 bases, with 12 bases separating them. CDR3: CASSPPDRGYSYNSPLHF. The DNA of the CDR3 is TGTGCCAGCTCACCACCGGACCGAGGTTACTCCTATAATTCACCCCTCCACTTT.

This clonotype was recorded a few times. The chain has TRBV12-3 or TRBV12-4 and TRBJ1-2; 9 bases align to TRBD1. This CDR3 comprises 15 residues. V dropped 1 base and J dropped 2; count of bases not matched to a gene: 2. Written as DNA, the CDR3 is TGTGCCAGCAGTTTAGTGACAGGGGGAAACTATGGCTACACCTTC. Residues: CASSLVTGGNYGYTF.

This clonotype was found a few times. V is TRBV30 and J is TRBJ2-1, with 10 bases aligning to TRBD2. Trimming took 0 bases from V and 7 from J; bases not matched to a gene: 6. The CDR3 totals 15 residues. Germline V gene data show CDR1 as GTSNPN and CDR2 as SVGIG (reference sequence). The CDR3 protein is CAWSVPAGGRNEQFF. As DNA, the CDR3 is TGTGCCTGGAGTGTACCAGCGGGGGGGCGGAATGAGCAGTTCTTC.

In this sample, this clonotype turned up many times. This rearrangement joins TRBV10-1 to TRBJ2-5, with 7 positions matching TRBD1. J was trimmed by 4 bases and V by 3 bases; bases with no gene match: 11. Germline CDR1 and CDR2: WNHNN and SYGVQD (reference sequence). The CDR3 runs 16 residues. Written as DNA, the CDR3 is TGCGCCAGCAGTGAAATGGGCAGGGGGATTGGAGAGACCCAGTACTTC. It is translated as CASSEMGRGIGETQYF.

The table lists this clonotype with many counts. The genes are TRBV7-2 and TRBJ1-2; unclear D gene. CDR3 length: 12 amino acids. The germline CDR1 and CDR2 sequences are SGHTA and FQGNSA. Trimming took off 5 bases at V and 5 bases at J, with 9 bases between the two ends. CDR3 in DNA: TGTGCCAGCAGCAGGCCTTCTTATGGCTACACCTTC. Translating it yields CASSRPSYGYTF.